This is a list of T cell receptor beta chains from one sample in a study of a mutant IDH1 vaccine in newly diagnosed glioma. Generated by immunoSEQ multiplex PCR, the TCRdb table keeps only in-frame clones and is missing some. The sample shows 73,000 or so clones, roughly 84% of them seen only once. Antigen specificity for these receptors is unknown. The sequenced sample was PBMCs, obtained from a glioma patient whose treatment included an IDH1 peptide vaccine. These receptors were collected from a young man with glioma. Each CDR3 is given with its conserved first and last residue. A D gene is named only where the DNA matches it firmly. Size is omitted from some rows. Given values are once, few, many or a class for expanded clones.

V,length,D,J,size,CDR3,DNA
TRBV9,16,TRBD1,TRBJ1-3,-,CASSVYGDRHGNTIYF,TGTGCCAGCAGCGTATATGGGGACAGGCATGGAAACACCATATATTTT
TRBV15,16,TRBD2,TRBJ2-1,-,CATSWRTSGRGNEQFF,TGTGCCACCAGCTGGCGGACTAGCGGGAGGGGCAATGAGCAGTTCTTC
TRBV12-5,12,-,TRBJ2-2,-,CASGTLTGELFF,TGTGCTAGTGGAACACTAACCGGGGAGCTGTTTTTT
TRBV7-9,18,TRBD1,TRBJ1-5,once,CASSSGTHLQGGNQPQHF,TGTGCCAGCAGCAGCGGGACTCACCTCCAGGGGGGCAATCAGCCCCAGCATTTT
TRBV25-1,14,-,TRBJ2-7,-,CASSERIGAYEQYF,TGTGCCAGCAGTGAGCGGATAGGGGCTTACGAGCAGTACTTC
TRBV19,20,TRBD1,TRBJ1-1,-,CASSMGVNSLGQGASTEAFF,TGTGCCAGTAGTATGGGGGTAAATTCTTTGGGACAGGGAGCGAGCACTGAAGCTTTCTTT
TRBV25-1,13,-,TRBJ1-1,-,CASSESRGAEAFF,TGTGCCAGCAGTGAATCCCGGGGGGCTGAAGCTTTCTTT
TRBV25-1,17,TRBD1,TRBJ1-6,few,CASSELGTGRGGSPLHF,TGTGCCAGCAGTGAGTTAGGGACAGGGAGAGGAGGATCACCCCTCCACTTT
TRBV5-6,16,-,TRBJ1-4,once,CASSPTLGTTNEKLFF,TGTGCCAGCAGCCCGACCCTCGGGACCACTAATGAAAAACTGTTTTTT
TRBV30,16,TRBD2,TRBJ2-1,-,CAWSGSGRAGGNEQFF,TGTGCCTGGAGTGGTAGCGGGAGGGCCGGGGGTAATGAGCAGTTCTTC
TRBV5-6,15,-,TRBJ2-5,-,CASSRATGNRETQYF,TGTGCCAGCAGCCGTGCCACGGGGAACAGGGAGACCCAGTACTTC
TRBV18,12,-,TRBJ1-4,-,CASSPQGGKLFF,TGTGCCAGCTCACCACAAGGGGGAAAACTGTTTTTT
TRBV9,13,-,TRBJ1-1,few,CASSVMTNTEAFF,TGTGCCAGCAGCGTCATGACCAACACTGAAGCTTTCTTT
TRBV14,16,TRBD1,TRBJ2-5,-,CASSNDRGLWQETQYF,TGTGCCAGCAGCAATGACAGGGGGCTGTGGCAAGAGACCCAGTACTTC
TRBV7-3,17,TRBD2,TRBJ2-2,-,CASSLNPGGGRTGELFF,TGTGCCAGCAGCTTAAACCCGGGGGGGGGACGGACCGGGGAGCTGTTTTTT
TRBV6-1,14,TRBD1,TRBJ1-2,-,CASRALGQGNGYTF,TGTGCCAGCAGAGCTCTCGGACAGGGCAATGGCTACACCTTC
TRBV29-1,14,-,TRBJ2-3,-,CSVEETTLTDTQYF,TGCAGCGTTGAAGAGACGACTCTCACAGATACGCAGTATTTT
TRBV2,11,TRBD2,TRBJ2-1,-,CASRLAGEQFF,TGTGCCAGCAGACTAGCGGGAGAGCAGTTCTTC
TRBV6-5,15,-,TRBJ1-4,-,CASSYSTGGGEKLFF,TGTGCCAGCAGTTACTCGACAGGAGGTGGGGAAAAACTGTTTTTT
TRBV5-6,18,TRBD2,TRBJ2-2,-,CASSYMTGGRAGTGELFF,TGTGCCAGCAGTTATATGACCGGCGGGAGGGCCGGGACCGGGGAGCTGTTTTTT
TRBV5-6,15,-,TRBJ2-6,-,CASSLRSSGANVLTF,TGTGCCAGCAGCTTGCGAAGCTCTGGGGCCAACGTCCTGACTTTC
TRBV7-2,11,-,TRBJ2-2,-,CASSFMGELFF,TGTGCCAGCAGCTTTATGGGGGAGCTGTTTTTT
TRBV2,13,TRBD2,TRBJ2-7,-,CASTGLAVYEQYF,TGTGCCAGCACCGGACTAGCCGTTTACGAGCAGTACTTC
TRBV6-6,16,-,TRBJ2-1,-,CASTVTIRSSYNEQFF,TGTGCCAGCACCGTGACGATAAGGAGCTCCTACAATGAGCAGTTCTTC
TRBV19,13,-,TRBJ1-1,-,CASSPRGISEAFF,TGTGCCAGTAGCCCAAGGGGGATTTCCGAAGCTTTCTTT
TRBV10-3,14,-,TRBJ1-1,few,CAISERGAHTEAFF,TGTGCCATCAGTGAGCGGGGGGCACACACTGAAGCTTTCTTT
TRBV4-3,17,-,TRBJ2-3,once,CASSHSYRSGLTDTQYF,TGCGCCAGCAGCCATTCCTACAGGTCGGGGCTCACAGATACGCAGTATTTT
TRBV7-2,15,-,TRBJ2-7,-,CASTQGGREFDEQYF,TGTGCCAGCACCCAAGGGGGGCGGGAGTTTGACGAGCAGTACTTC
TRBV30,15,-,TRBJ1-4,-,CAWSVLTTKREKLFF,TGTGCCTGGAGTGTACTGACAACTAAGCGTGAAAAACTGTTTTTT
TRBV9,15,-,TRBJ2-1,-,CASSGTGSSYNEQFF,TGTGCCAGCAGCGGAACAGGGAGCTCCTACAATGAGCAGTTCTTC
TRBV6-1,18,TRBD2,TRBJ2-2,-,CASSETLAGGANTGELFF,TGTGCCAGCAGTGAAACCCTAGCGGGGGGCGCGAACACCGGGGAGCTGTTTTTT
TRBV30,12,-,TRBJ2-1,-,CAWEGYVNEQFF,TGTGCCTGGGAAGGGTATGTAAATGAGCAGTTCTTC
TRBV5-6,11,-,TRBJ2-7,once,CASSLYYEQYF,TGTGCCAGCAGCCTATACTACGAGCAGTACTTC
TRBV11-2,16,-,TRBJ2-1,-,CASSLLAGSSYNEQFF,TGTGCCAGCAGCCTCCTTGCGGGTAGCTCCTACAATGAGCAGTTCTTC
TRBV21-1,17,-,TRBJ1-5,-,CASSKNQSNRLNQPQHF,TGTGCCAGCAGCAAAAATCAAAGTAACAGACTCAATCAGCCCCAGCATTTT
TRBV7-3,13,TRBD1,TRBJ1-2,few,CASSFGQGGGYTF,TGTGCCAGCAGCTTTGGACAGGGTGGCGGCTACACCTTC
TRBV5-8,15,TRBD1,TRBJ1-2,-,CASSPTGSSSYGYTF,TGTGCCAGCAGCCCGACAGGGTCGAGCAGCTATGGCTACACCTTC
TRBV5-1,14,TRBD1,TRBJ1-1,-,CASSLSGGLTEAFF,TGCGCCAGCAGCTTGTCAGGGGGCCTCACTGAAGCTTTCTTT
TRBV7-9,13,-,TRBJ2-1,once,CASSPPSINEQFF,TGTGCCAGCAGCCCCCCGAGTATCAATGAGCAGTTCTTC
TRBV28,16,-,TRBJ1-1,-,CASSSPPPGANTEAFF,TGTGCCAGCAGTTCACCTCCCCCAGGGGCTAACACTGAAGCTTTCTTT
TRBV5-4,16,TRBD2,TRBJ2-2,-,CASSLSGSVGTGELFF,TGTGCCAGCAGCTTGAGCGGGAGTGTTGGCACCGGGGAGCTGTTTTTT
TRBV7-3,14,TRBD1,TRBJ1-1,few,CASSPGGWDTEAFF,TGTGCCAGCAGCCCAGGGGGGTGGGACACTGAAGCTTTCTTT
TRBV30,14,TRBD2,TRBJ2-7,-,CAYHRLAVTYEQYF,TGTGCCTATCACCGACTAGCGGTTACCTACGAGCAGTACTTC
TRBV7-3,13,TRBD1,TRBJ1-1,-,CASSTGGPTEAFF,TGTGCCAGCAGCACAGGGGGCCCCACTGAAGCTTTCTTT
TRBV19,14,-,TRBJ1-5,-,CASSPLQGTQPQHF,TGTGCCAGTAGCCCACTGCAGGGAACTCAGCCCCAGCATTTT
TRBV4-3,15,TRBD1,TRBJ2-7,-,CASSQEGRGYYEQYF,TGCGCCAGCAGCCAAGAAGGCAGGGGGTACTACGAGCAGTACTTC
TRBV7-2,16,-,TRBJ2-7,-,CASSLGLSSAAYEQYF,TGTGCCAGCAGCTTAGGCTTGTCTAGCGCCGCCTACGAGCAGTACTTC
TRBV5-1,14,-,TRBJ1-1,few,CASSRVRGLAEAFF,TGCGCCAGCAGCAGAGTTAGGGGGTTGGCTGAAGCTTTCTTT
TRBV5-6,13,-,TRBJ1-4,-,CASSSQRSGKLFF,TGTGCCAGCAGCTCACAGCGATCTGGAAAACTGTTTTTT
TRBV7-2,16,-,TRBJ2-7,-,CASTPSGAGNVYEQYF,TGTGCCAGCACCCCGTCGGGGGCGGGCAACGTCTACGAGCAGTACTTC
TRBV19,9,TRBD1,TRBJ1-2,-,CASGTGGNF,TGTGCCAGCGGGACAGGGGGAAACTTC
TRBV29-1,14,TRBD1,TRBJ2-7,once,CSVLRDRGSYEQYF,TGCAGCGTGCTCCGGGACAGGGGATCCTACGAGCAGTACTTC
TRBV9,13,-,TRBJ1-5,-,CASSVRAGQPQHF,TGTGCCAGCAGCGTCAGGGCTGGACAGCCCCAGCATTTT
TRBV6-5,14,-,TRBJ1-1,-,CASSYDLRPTEAFF,TGTGCCAGCAGTTACGATCTTAGGCCCACTGAAGCTTTCTTT
TRBV7-9,19,TRBD1,TRBJ1-5,-,CASSLGTGEPPYSNQPQHF,TGTGCCAGCAGCTTGGGGACAGGGGAGCCCCCTTATAGCAATCAGCCCCAGCATTTT
TRBV12-2,15,-,TRBJ1-4,-,CASRTQPILMKKLFF,TGTGCAAGTCGCACCCAGCCTATTCTAATGAAAAAACTGTTTTTT
TRBV2,15,-,TRBJ1-1,few,CASLAKTGPGTEAFF,TGTGCCAGTCTGGCCAAAACAGGGCCCGGCACTGAAGCTTTCTTT
TRBV5-1,13,TRBD1,TRBJ1-1,-,CASSLGQGSEAFF,TGCGCCAGCAGCTTGGGACAGGGCAGTGAAGCTTTCTTT
TRBV5-5,13,-,TRBJ2-7,-,CASRRTEPGEQYF,TGTGCCAGCAGGCGGACCGAACCGGGCGAGCAGTACTTC
TRBV18,13,-,TRBJ1-1,few,CASSPHEPTEAFF,TGTGCCAGCTCACCACATGAGCCGACTGAAGCTTTCTTT